This T cell receptor (beta chain) is drawn from a study of persistence of HIV-infected CD4 T cells. A note on this clone: What it binds is unknown.

Sequencing used immunoSEQ version 4 in survey mode. Sequenced by immunoSEQ multiplex PCR; TCRdb stores in-frame clones only, minus some. The repertoire holds more than 30,000 clones, with roughly 87% as singletons. Study-wide points: Degenerate expanded CDR3beta sequences were enriched among CMV- and Gag-responding cells.

Anti-CD3/anti-CD28 beads served as a nonspecific positive control stimulus. CD4+ T cells upregulating both CD40 ligand and CD69 were sorted as responding cells. The CDR3 totals 15 residues. CDR1 is LGHDT, CDR2 YNNKEL, per germline (reference sequence). The trim removed 2 bases at V and 5 bases at J, leaving 5 bases unmatched. Specimen: CD4+ T cells sorted from PBMCs after roughly 18-hour stimulation, collected from a patient who received antiretroviral therapy. The TCR originated in an adult man with HIV who was CMV-seropositive. V usage is TRBV3-1 (or the pseudogene TRBV3-2) and J usage is TRBJ1-2; TRBD1 matches 10 bases. The CDR3 nucleotides read TGTGCCAGCAGCCAATCGACAGGGGGCGGGTATGGCTACACCTTC. It is translated as CASSQSTGGGYGYTF.